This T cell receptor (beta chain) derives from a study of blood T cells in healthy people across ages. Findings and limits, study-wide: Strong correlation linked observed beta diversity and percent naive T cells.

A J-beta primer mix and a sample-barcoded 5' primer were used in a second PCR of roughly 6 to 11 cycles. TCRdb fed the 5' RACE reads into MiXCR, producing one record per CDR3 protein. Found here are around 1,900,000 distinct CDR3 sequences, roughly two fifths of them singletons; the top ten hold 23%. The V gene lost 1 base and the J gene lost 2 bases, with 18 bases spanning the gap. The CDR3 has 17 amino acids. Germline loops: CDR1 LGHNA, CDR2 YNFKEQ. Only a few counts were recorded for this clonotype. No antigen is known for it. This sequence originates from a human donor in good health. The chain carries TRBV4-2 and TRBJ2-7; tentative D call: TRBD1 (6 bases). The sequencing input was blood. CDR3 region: CASSQAQGTTQPYEQYF. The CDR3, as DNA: TGTGCCAGCAGCCAAGCGCAGGGGACCACCCAACCCTACGAGCAGTACTTC.